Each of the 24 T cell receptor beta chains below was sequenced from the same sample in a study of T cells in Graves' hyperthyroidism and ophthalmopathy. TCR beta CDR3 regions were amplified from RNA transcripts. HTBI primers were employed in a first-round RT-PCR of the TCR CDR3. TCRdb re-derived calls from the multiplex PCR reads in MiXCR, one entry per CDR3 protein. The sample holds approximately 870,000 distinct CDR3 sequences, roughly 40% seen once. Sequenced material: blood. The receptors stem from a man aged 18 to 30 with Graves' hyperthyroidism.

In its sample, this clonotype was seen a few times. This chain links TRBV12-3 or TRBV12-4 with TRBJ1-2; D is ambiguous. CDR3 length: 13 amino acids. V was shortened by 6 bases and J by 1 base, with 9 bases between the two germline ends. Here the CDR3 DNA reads TGTGCCAGCAGCGAAGCAGTTAACTATGGCTACACCTTC. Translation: CASSEAVNYGYTF.

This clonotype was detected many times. The CDR3 DNA reads as TGTGCCAGCAGTGCCGGGGGTCGCTACGAGCAGTACTTC. Amino acids: CASSAGGRYEQYF. The chain carries TRBV25-1 and TRBJ2-7; possible D gene TRBD2, 6 bases. Per germline, CDR1 MGHDK and CDR2 SYGVNS. V was trimmed by 4 bases and J by 3 bases, leaving 10 bases between them. The CDR3 consists of 13 residues.

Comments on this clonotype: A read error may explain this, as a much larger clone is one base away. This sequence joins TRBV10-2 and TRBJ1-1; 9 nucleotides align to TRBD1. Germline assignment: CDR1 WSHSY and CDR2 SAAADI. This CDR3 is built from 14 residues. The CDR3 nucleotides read TGCGCCGGCAGAACCGGGACAGGGCCCACTGAAGCTTTCTTT. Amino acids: CAGRTGTGPTEAFF.

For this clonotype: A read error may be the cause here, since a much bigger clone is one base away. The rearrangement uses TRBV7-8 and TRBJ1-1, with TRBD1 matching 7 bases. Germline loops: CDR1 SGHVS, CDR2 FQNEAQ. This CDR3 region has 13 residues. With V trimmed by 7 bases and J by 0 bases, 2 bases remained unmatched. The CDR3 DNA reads TGTGCCAGCACGGGACAGATGAACACTGAAGCTTTCTTT. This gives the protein CASTGQMNTEAFF.

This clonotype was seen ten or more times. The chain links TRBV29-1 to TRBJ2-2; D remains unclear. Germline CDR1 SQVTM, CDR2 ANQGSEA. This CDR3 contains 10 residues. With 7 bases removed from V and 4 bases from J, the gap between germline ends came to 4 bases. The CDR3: CSGGTGELFF. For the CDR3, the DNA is TGCAGCGGGGGCACCGGGGAGCTGTTTTTT.

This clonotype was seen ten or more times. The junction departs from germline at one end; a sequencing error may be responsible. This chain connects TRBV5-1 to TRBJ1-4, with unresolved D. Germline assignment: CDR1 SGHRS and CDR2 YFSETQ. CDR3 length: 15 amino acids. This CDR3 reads CASSLGGSTNEKLFF. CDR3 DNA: TGTGCCAGCAGCTTAGGAGGGTCAACTAATGAAAAACTGTTTTTT.

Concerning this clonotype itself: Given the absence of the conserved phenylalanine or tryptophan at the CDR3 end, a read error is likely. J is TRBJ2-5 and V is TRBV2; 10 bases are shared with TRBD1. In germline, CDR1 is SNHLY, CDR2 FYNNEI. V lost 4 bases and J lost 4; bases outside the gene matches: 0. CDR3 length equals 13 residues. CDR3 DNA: TGTGCCAGCAGTGGGACAGGGGGAGAGACCCAGTACCTC. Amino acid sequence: CASSGTGGETQYL.

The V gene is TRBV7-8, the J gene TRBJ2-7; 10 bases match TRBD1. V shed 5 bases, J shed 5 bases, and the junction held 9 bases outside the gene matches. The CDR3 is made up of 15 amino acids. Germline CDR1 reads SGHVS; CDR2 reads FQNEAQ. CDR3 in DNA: TGTGCCAGCAGCAGAACGGGACAGGGGTTACACGAGCAGTACTTC. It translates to CASSRTGQGLHEQYF.

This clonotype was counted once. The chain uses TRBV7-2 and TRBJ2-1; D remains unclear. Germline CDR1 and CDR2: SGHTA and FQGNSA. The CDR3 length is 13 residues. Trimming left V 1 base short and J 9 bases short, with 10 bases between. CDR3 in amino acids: CASSLGPEGEQFF. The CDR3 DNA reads TGTGCCAGCAGCTTAGGCCCGGAAGGTGAGCAGTTCTTC.

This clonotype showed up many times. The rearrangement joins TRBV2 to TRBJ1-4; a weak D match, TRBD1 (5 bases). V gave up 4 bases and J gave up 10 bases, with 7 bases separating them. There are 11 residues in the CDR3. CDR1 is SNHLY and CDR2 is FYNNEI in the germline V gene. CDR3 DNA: TGTGCCAGCAGTGCCCAGGGAAAACTGTTTTTT. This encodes CASSAQGKLFF.

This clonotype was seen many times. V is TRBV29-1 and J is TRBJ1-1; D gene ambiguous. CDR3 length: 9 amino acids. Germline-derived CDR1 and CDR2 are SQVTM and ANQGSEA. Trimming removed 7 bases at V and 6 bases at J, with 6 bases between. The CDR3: CSGEPEAFF. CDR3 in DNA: TGCAGCGGGGAACCTGAAGCTTTCTTT. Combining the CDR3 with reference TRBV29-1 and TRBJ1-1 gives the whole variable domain SAVISQKPSRDICQRGTSLTIQCQVDSQVTMMFWYRQQPGQSLTLIATANQGSEATYESGFVIDKFPISRPNLTFSTLTVSNMSPEDSSIYLCSGEPEAFFGQGTRLTVV.

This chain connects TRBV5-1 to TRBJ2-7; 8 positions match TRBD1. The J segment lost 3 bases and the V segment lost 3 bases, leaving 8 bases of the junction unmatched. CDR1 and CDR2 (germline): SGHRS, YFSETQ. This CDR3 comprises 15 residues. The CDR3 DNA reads TGCGCCAGCAGCTCCGGACAGGGCCATCTCTACGAGCAGTACTTC. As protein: CASSSGQGHLYEQYF.

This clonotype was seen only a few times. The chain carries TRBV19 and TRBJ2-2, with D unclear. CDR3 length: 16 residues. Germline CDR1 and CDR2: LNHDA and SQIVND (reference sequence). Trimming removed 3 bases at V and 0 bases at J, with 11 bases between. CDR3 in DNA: TGTGCCAGTAGTATTTTCTTGAGATCGAACACCGGGGAGCTGTTTTTT. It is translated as CASSIFLRSNTGELFF.

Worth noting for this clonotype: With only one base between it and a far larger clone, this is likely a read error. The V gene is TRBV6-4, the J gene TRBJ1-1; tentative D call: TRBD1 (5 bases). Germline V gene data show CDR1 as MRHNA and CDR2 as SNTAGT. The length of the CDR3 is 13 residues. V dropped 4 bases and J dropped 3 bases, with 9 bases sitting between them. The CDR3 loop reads CASSVGLYTEAFF. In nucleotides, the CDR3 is TGTGCCAGCAGTGTGGGACTGTACACTGAAGCTTTCTTT.

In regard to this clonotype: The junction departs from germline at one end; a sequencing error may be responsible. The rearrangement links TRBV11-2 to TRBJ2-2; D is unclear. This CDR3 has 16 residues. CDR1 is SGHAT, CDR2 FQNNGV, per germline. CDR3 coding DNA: TGCGCCAGCAGCCAAGAAAACTCGGTCCTGACCGGGGAGCTGTTTTTT. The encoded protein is CASSQENSVLTGELFF. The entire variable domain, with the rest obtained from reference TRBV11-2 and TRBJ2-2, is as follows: EAGVAQSPRYKIIEKRQSVAFWCNPISGHATLYWYQQILGQGPKLLIQFQNNGVVDDSQLPKDRFSAERLKGVDSTLKIQPAKLEDSAVYLCASSQENSVLTGELFFGEGSRLTVL.

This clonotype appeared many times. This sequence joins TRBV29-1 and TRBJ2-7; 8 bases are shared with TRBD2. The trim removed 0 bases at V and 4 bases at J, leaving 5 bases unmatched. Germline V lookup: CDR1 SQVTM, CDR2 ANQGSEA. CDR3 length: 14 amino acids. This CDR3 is CSVEDLREGYEQYF. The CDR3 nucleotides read TGCAGCGTTGAAGATCTACGGGAGGGGTACGAGCAGTACTTC.

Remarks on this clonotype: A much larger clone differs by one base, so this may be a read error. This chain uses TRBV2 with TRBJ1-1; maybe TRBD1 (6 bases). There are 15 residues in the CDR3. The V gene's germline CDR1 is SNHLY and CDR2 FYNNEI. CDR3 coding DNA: TGTGCCAGCAGGACCTGGACAGAGAAGAACACTGAAGCTCTCTTT. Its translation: CASRTWTEKNTEALF.

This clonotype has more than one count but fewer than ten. The CDR3: CASSESSPNPNQPQHF. The CDR3 DNA reads TGTGCCAGCAGTGAAAGTTCACCAAACCCCAATCAGCCCCAGCATTTT. The chain couples TRBV2 to TRBJ1-5, with D unclear. Germline-derived CDR1 and CDR2 are SNHLY and FYNNEI. The V end lost 2 bases, the J end lost 3 bases, and 14 bases lay between the germline ends. This CDR3 contains 16 residues.

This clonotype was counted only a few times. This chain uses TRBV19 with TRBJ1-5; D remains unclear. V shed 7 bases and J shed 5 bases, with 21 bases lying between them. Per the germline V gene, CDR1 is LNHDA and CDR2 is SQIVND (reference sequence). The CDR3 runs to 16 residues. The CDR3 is CASTDLQFGFDQPQHF. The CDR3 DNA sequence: TGTGCCAGTACTGACTTACAATTTGGTTTTGATCAGCCCCAGCATTTT.

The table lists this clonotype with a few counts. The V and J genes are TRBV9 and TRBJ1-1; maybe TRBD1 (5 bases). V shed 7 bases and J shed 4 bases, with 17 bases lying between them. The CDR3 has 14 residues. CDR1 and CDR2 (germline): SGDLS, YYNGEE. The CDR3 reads CASSGLLGGTEAFF. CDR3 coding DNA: TGTGCCAGCTCGGGACTCCTTGGTGGCACTGAAGCTTTCTTT. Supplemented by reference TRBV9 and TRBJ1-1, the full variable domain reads DSGVTQTPKHLITATGQRVTLRCSPRSGDLSVYWYQQSLDQGLQFLIQYYNGEERAKGNILERFSAQQFPDLHSELNLSSLELGDSALYFCASSGLLGGTEAFFGQGTRLTVV.

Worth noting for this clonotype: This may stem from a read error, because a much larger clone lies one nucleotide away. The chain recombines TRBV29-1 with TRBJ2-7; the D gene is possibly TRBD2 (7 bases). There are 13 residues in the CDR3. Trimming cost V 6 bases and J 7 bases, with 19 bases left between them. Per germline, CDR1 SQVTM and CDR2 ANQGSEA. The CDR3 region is CSVTRGRGLEQYF. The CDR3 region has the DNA TGCAGCGTGACCCGCGGGCGGGGGCTAGAGCAGTACTTC.

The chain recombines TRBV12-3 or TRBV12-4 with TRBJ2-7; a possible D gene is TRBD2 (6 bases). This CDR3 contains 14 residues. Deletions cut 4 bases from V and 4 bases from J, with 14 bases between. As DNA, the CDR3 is TGTGCCAGCAGTTATGGGGACGGGAGATACGAGCAGTACTTC. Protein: CASSYGDGRYEQYF.

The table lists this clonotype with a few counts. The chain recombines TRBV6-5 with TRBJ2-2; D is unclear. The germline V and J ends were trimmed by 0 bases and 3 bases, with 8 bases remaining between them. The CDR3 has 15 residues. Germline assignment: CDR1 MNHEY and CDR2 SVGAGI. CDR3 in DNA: TGTGCCAGCAGTTACTCGTACAGCTACACCGGGGAGCTGTTTTTT. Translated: CASSYSYSYTGELFF.

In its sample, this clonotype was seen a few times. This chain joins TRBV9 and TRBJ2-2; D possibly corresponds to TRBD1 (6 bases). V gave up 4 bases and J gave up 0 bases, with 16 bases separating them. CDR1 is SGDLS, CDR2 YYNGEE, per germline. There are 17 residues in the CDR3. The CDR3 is CASSSPRGSPNTGELFF. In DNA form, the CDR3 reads TGTGCCAGCAGCTCACCGAGGGGGAGCCCGAACACCGGGGAGCTGTTTTTT.